This T cell receptor (beta chain) was captured by sequencing in a study of blood T cell repertoires in COVID-19. Study at large: Acute-phase and convalescent COVID-19 samples originated in the United States, Italy and Spain. Nucleic acid was either cDNA or gDNA, and it came from T cells, B-cell-depleted T cells, or PBMCs.

Under the authors' procedure: Estimates of nucleated cell counts were drawn from the amplification of reference gene primers. The data were produced by immunoSEQ multiplex PCR, yet TCRdb's version contains in-frame clones alone and is incomplete. The DNA gave D and trimming, while V, J and clone size come from that table. The sample includes about 100,000 clones, around 90% seen only once; the top ten take more than 5.5%. V was trimmed by 2 bases and J by 0 bases, leaving 6 bases between them. The CDR3 sequence is 14 residues long. Germline CDR1 and CDR2: MDHEN and SYDVKM. This TCR was sampled from a man aged 65 to 79 with acute or convalescent COVID-19. The sequencing sample was made of peripheral blood. The J gene is TRBJ2-3, the V gene TRBV28; possible D gene TRBD1, 6 bases. The CDR3 loop reads CASSLRGSTDTQYF. The CDR3 DNA reads as TGTGCCAGCAGTTTAAGGGGGAGCACAGATACGCAGTATTTT. The full variable domain, completed using reference TRBV28 and TRBJ2-3, is DVKVTQSSRYLVKRTGEKVFLECVQDMDHENMFWYRQDPGLGLRLIYFSYDVKMKEKGDIPEGYSVSREKKERFSLILESASTNQTSMYLCASSLRGSTDTQYFGPGTRLTVL.